The clone carrying this T cell receptor (beta chain) was detected many times. Its antigen is unidentified. Each cDNA molecule carried a unique molecular identifier. TCRdb reprocessed the 5' RACE reads via MiXCR and lists one record per CDR3 protein. The profile covers around 62,000 distinct CDR3 sequences, with 4.9% appearing a single time and 4% to 5% taken by the ten largest. Germline CDR1 reads MNHEY; CDR2 reads SVGAGI. The CDR3 is 17 amino acids. Trimming removed 6 bases from V and 1 base from J; junction bases left unmatched: 12. The sample originates from a study of early T cells in non-severe SARS-CoV-2 infection. Background on the study: From unsorted whole blood, bulk RNA was sequenced, and the chains remained unpaired. Study-wide findings and caveats: The matching step, a VDJdb search, favored anti-spike CD8 responses and missed private and CD4 specificities.

The chain joins TRBV6-5 to TRBJ2-3, with 8 bases identical to TRBD1. The sequence came from an adult who was a healthcare worker with PCR-confirmed SARS-CoV-2 infection or an uninfected control (not recorded which). Specimen: whole blood. The CDR3 region is CASRPDRAGWGTDTQYF. As DNA, the CDR3 is TGTGCCAGCAGGCCGGACAGGGCTGGTTGGGGCACAGATACGCAGTATTTT.